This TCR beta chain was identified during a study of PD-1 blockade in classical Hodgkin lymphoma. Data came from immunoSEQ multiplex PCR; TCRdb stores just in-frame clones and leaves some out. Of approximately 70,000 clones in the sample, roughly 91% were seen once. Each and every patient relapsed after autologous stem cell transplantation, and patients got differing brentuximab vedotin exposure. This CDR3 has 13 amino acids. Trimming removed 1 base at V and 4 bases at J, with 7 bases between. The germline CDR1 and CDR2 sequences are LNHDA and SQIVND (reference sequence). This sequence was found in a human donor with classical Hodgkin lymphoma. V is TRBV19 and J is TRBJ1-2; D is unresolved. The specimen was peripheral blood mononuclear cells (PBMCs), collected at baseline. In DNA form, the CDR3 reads TGTGCCAGTAGTATAGGCCTGTCCTATGGCTACACCTTC. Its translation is CASSIGLSYGYTF.